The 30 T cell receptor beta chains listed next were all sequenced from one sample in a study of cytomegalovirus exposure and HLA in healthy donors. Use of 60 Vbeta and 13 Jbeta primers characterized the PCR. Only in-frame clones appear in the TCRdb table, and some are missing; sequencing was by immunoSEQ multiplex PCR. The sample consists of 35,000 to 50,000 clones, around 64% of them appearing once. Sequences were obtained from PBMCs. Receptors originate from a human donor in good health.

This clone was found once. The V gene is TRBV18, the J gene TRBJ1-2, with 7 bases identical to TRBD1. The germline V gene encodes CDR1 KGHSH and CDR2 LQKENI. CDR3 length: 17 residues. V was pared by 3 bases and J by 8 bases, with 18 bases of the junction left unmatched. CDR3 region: CASSPTRDRSLSTGYTF. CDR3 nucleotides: TGTGCCAGCTCACCGACAAGGGACAGATCTCTATCTACGGGCTACACCTTC. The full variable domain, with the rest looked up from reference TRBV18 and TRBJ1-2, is NAGVMQNPRHLVRRRGQEARLRCSPMKGHSHVYWYRQLPEEGLKFMVYLQKENIIDESGMPKERFSAEFPKEGPSILRIQQVVRGDSAAYFCASSPTRDRSLSTGYTFGSGTRLTVV.

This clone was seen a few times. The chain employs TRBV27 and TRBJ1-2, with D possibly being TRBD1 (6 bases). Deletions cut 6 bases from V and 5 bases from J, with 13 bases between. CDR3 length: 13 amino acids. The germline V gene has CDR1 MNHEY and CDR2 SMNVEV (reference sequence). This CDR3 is CASRPYREYGYTF. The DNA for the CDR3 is TGTGCCAGCAGACCCTACAGGGAGTATGGCTACACCTTC.

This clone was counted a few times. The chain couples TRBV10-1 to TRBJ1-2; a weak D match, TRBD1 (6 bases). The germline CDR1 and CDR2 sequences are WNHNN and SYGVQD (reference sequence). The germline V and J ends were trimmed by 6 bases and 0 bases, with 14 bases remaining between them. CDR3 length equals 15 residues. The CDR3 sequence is CASSSPGQTNYGYTF. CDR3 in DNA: TGCGCCAGCAGCTCACCAGGACAGACTAACTATGGCTACACCTTC.

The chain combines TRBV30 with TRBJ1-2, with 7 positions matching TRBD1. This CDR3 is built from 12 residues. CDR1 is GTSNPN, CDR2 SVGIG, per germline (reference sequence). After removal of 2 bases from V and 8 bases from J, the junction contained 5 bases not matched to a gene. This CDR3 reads CAWSPDREGYTF. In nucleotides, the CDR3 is TGTGCCTGGAGTCCCGACAGGGAAGGCTACACCTTC.

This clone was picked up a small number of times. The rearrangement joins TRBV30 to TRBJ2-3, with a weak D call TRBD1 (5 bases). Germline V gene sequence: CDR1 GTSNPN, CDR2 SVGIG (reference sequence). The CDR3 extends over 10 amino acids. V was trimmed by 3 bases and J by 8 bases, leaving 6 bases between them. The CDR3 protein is CAWRGATQYF. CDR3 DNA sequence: TGTGCCTGGAGAGGGGCTACGCAGTATTTT.

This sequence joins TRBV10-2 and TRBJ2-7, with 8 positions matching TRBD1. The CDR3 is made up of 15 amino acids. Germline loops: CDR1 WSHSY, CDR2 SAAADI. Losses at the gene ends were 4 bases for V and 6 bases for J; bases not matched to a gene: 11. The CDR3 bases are TGCGCCAGCAGTGTTCCGGGACAGGTGAGGCCCGAGCAGTACTTC. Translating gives CASSVPGQVRPEQYF.

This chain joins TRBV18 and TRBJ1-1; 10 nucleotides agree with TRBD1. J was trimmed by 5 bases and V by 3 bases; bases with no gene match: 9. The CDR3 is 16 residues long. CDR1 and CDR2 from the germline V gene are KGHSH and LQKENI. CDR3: CASSPNRQGAGTEAFF. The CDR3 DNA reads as TGTGCCAGCTCACCGAACAGACAGGGGGCAGGGACTGAAGCTTTCTTT. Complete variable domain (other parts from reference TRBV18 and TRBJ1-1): NAGVMQNPRHLVRRRGQEARLRCSPMKGHSHVYWYRQLPEEGLKFMVYLQKENIIDESGMPKERFSAEFPKEGPSILRIQQVVRGDSAAYFCASSPNRQGAGTEAFFGQGTRLTVV.

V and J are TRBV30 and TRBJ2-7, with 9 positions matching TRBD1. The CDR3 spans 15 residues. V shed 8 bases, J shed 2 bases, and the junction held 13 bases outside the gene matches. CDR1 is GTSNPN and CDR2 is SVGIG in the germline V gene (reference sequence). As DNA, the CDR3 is TGTGCCGGGGGACAGGGCTGGGTGGCCACCTACGAGCAGTACTTC. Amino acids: CAGGQGWVATYEQYF.

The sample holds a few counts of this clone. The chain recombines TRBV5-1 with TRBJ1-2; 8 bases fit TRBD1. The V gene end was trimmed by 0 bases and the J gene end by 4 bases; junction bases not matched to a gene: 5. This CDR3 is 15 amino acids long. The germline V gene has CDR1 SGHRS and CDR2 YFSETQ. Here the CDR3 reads CASSLGPGQGYGYTF. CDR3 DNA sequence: TGCGCCAGCAGCTTGGGGCCCGGACAGGGCTATGGCTACACCTTC.

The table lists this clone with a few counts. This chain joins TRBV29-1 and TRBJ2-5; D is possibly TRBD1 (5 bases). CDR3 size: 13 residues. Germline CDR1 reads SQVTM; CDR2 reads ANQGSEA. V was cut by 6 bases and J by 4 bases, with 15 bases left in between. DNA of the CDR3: TGCAGCGTCGTAACCGCAGGGATAGAGACCCAGTACTTC. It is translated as CSVVTAGIETQYF.

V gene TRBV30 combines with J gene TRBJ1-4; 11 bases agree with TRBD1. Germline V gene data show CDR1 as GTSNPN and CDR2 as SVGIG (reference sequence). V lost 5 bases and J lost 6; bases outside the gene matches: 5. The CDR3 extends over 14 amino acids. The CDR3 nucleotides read TGTGCCTGGGGACCGGGACAGGGGGATGAAAAACTGTTTTTT. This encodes CAWGPGQGDEKLFF.

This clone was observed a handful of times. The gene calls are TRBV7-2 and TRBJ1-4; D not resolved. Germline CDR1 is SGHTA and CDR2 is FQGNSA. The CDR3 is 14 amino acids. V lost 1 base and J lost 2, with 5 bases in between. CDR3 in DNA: TGTGCCAGCAGCTTAGTACGGACTAATGAAAAACTGTTTTTT. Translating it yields CASSLVRTNEKLFF.

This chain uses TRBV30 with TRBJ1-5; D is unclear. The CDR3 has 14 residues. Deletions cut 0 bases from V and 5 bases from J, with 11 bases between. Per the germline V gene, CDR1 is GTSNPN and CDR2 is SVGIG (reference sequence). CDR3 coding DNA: TGTGCCTGGAGTGTACTTCAGGTCGATCAGCCCCAGCATTTT. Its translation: CAWSVLQVDQPQHF.

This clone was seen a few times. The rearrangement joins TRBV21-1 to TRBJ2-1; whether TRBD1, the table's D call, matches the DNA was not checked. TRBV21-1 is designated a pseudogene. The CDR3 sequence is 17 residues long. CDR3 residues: CASSNGRGTESYNEQFF. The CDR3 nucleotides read TGTGCCAGCAGCAACGGCCGAGGGACAGAGTCCTACAATGAGCAGTTCTTC.

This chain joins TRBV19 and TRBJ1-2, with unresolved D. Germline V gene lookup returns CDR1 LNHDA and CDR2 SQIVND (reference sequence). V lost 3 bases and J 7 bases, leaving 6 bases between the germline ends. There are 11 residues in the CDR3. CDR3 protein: CASSIRGGYTF. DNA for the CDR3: TGTGCCAGTAGTATCAGAGGTGGCTACACCTTC.

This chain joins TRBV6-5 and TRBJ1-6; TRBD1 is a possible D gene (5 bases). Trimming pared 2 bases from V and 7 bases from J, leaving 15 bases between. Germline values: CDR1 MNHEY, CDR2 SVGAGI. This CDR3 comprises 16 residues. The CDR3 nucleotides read TGTGCCAGCAGTTACGTAAAACAGGAACCCAATTCACCCCTCCACTTT. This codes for CASSYVKQEPNSPLHF.

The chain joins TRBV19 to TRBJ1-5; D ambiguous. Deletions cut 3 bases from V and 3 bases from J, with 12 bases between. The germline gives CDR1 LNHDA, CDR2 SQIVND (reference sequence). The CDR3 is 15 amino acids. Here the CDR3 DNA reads TGTGCCAGTAGTATGTTGTGGAGGGACAATCAGCCCCAGCATTTT. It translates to CASSMLWRDNQPQHF.

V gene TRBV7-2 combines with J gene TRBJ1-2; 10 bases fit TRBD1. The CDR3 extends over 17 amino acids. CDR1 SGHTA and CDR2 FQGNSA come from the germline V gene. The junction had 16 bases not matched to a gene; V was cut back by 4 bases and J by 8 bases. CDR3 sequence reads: CASSSRTGTGEARGYTF. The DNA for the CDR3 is TGTGCCAGCAGCTCCCGAACCGGGACAGGGGAGGCTAGAGGCTACACCTTC.

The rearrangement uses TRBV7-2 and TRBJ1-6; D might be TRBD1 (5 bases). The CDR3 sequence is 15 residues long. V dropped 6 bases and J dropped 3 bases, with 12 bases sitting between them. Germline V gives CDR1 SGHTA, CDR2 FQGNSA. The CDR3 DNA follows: TGTGCCAGCAGGTCGCGGGACGGCTATAATTCACCCCTCCACTTT. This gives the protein CASRSRDGYNSPLHF.

CDR3 amino acids: CASSYGTGDGYTF. CDR3 sequence (DNA): TGCGCCAGCAGCTACGGGACAGGGGATGGCTACACCTTC. The V and J genes are TRBV5-1 and TRBJ1-2; TRBD1 matches 10 bases. This CDR3 has 13 amino acids. Germline V gives CDR1 SGHRS, CDR2 YFSETQ. V trimming: 3 bases; J trimming: 6 bases; junction bases outside the gene matches: 2.

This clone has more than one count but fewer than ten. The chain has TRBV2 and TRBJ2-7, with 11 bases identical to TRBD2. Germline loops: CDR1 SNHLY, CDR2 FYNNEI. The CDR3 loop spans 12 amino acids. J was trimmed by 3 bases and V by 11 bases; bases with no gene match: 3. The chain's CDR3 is CAVGTSGYEQYF. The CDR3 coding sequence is TGTGCCGTTGGGACTAGCGGCTACGAGCAGTACTTC.

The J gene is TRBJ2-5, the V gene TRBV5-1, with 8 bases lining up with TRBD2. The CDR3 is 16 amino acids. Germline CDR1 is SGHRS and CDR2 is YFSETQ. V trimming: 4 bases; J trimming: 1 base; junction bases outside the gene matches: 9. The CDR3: CASSGAYGGAQETQYF. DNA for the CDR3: TGCGCCAGCAGCGGGGCGTACGGGGGGGCCCAAGAGACCCAGTACTTC.

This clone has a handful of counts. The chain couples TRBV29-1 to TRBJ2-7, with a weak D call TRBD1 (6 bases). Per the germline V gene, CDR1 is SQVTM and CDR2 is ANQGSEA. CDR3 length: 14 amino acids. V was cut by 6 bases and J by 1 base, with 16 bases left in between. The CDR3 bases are TGCAGCGTGGCAAAGCAGGGGTATTCCTACGAGCAGTACTTC. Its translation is CSVAKQGYSYEQYF.

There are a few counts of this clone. CDR3 coding DNA: TGTGCCAGCAGCCAAGGGACAGCAGCCGGTTACGAGCAGTACTTC. Translation: CASSQGTAAGYEQYF. The rearrangement uses TRBV4-2 and TRBJ2-7; D perhaps matches TRBD1 (6 bases). This CDR3 region has 15 residues. V was pared by 1 base and J by 4 bases, with 14 bases between. In germline, CDR1 is LGHNA, CDR2 YNFKEQ.

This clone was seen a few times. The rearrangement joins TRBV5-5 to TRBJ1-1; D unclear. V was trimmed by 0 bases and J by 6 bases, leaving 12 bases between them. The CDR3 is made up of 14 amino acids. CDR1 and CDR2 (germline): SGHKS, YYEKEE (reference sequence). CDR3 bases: TGTGCCAGCAGCTTGGCCGGAGGGATATCTGAAGCTTTCTTT. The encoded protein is CASSLAGGISEAFF. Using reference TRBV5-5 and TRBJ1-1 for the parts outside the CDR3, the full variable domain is DAGVTQSPTHLIKTRGQQVTLRCSPISGHKSVSWYQQVLGQGPQFIFQYYEKEERGRGNFPDRFSARQFPNYSSELNVNALLLGDSALYLCASSLAGGISEAFFGQGTRLTVV.

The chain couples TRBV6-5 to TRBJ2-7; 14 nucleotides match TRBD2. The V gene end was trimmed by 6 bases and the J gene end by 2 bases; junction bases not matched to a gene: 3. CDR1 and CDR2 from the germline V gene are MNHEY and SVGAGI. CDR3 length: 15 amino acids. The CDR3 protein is CASSRLAGGPYEQYF. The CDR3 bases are TGTGCCAGCAGCAGACTAGCGGGGGGGCCCTACGAGCAGTACTTC.

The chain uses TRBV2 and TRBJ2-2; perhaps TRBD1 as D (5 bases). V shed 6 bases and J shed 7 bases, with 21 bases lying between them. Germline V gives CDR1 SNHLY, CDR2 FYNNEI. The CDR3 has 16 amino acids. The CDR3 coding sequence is TGTGCCAGCAGACTCAGGACATACCTAAACGGCGGGGAGCTGTTTTTT. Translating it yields CASRLRTYLNGGELFF. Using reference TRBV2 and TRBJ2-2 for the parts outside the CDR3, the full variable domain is EPEVTQTPSHQVTQMGQEVILRCVPISNHLYFYWYRQILGQKVEFLVSFYNNEISEKSEIFDDQFSVERPDGSNFTLKIRSTKLEDSAMYFCASRLRTYLNGGELFFGEGSRLTVL.

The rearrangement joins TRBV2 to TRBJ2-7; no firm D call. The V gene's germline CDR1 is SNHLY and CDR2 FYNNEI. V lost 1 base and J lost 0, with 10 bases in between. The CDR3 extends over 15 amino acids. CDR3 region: CASSEDRFSSYEQYF. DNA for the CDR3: TGTGCCAGCAGTGAAGATCGGTTTAGCTCCTACGAGCAGTACTTC.

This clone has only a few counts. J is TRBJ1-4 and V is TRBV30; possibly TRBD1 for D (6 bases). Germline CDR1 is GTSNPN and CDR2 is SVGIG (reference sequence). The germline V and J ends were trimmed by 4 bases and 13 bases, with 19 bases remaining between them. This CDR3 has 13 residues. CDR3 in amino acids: CAWKTGGYDALFF. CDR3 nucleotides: TGTGCCTGGAAGACAGGAGGTTATGATGCACTGTTTTTT.

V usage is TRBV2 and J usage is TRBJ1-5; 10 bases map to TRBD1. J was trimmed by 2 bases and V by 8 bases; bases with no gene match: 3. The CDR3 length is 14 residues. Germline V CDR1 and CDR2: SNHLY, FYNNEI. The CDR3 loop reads CASSGTGGNQPQHF. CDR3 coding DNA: TGTGCCAGCTCGGGGACAGGGGGCAATCAGCCCCAGCATTTT. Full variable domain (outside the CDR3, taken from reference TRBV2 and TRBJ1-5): EPEVTQTPSHQVTQMGQEVILRCVPISNHLYFYWYRQILGQKVEFLVSFYNNEISEKSEIFDDQFSVERPDGSNFTLKIRSTKLEDSAMYFCASSGTGGNQPQHFGDGTRLSIL.